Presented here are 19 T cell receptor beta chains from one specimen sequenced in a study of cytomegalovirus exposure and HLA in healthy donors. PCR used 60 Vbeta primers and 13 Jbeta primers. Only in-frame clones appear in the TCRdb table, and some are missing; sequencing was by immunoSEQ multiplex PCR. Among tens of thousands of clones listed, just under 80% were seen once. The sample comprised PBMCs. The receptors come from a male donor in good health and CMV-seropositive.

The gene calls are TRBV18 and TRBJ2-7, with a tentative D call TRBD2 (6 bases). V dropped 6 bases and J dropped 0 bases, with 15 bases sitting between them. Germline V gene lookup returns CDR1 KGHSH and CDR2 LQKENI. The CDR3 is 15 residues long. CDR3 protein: CASSAGNGDSYEQYF. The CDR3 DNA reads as TGTGCCAGCTCCGCGGGAAATGGGGACTCCTACGAGCAGTACTTC.

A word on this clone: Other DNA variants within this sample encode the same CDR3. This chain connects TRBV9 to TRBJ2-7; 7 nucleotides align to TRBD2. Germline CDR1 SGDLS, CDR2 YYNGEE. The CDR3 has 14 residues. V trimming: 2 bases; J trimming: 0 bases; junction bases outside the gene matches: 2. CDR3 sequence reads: CASSVGGSSYEQYF. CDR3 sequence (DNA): TGTGCCAGCAGCGTCGGGGGGAGCTCCTACGAGCAGTACTTC.

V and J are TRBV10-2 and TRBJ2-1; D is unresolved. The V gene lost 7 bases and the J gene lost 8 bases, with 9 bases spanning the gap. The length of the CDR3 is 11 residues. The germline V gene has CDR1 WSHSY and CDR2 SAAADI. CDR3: CASMRGDEQFF. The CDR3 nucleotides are TGCGCCAGCATGCGTGGAGATGAGCAGTTCTTC.

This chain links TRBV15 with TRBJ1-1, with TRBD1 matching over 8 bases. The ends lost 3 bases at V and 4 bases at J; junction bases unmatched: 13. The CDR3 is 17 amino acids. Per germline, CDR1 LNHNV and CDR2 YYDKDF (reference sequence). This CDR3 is CATSRLRSDTGGTEAFF. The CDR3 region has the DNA TGTGCCACCAGCAGGTTGAGAAGCGACACAGGGGGCACTGAAGCTTTCTTT.

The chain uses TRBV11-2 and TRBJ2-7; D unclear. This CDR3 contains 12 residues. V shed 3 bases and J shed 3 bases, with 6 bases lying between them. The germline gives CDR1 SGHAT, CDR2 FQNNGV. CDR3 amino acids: CASSFEVYEQYF. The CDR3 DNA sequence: TGTGCCAGCAGCTTCGAGGTCTACGAGCAGTACTTC.

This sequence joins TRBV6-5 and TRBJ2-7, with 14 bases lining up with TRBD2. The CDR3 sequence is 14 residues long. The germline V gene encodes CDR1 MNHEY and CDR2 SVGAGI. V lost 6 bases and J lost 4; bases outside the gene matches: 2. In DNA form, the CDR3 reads TGTGCCAGCAGGGGACTAGCGGGAGATTACGAGCAGTACTTC. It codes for CASRGLAGDYEQYF.

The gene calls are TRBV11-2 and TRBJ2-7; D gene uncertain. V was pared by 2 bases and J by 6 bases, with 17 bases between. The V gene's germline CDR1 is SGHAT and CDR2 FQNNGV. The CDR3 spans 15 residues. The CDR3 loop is CASSLQLLVTGEQYF. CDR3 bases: TGTGCCAGCAGCTTACAACTTTTGGTCACCGGCGAGCAGTACTTC. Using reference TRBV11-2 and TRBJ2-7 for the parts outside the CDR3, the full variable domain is EAGVAQSPRYKIIEKRQSVAFWCNPISGHATLYWYQQILGQGPKLLIQFQNNGVVDDSQLPKDRFSAERLKGVDSTLKIQPAKLEDSAVYLCASSLQLLVTGEQYFGPGTRLTVT.

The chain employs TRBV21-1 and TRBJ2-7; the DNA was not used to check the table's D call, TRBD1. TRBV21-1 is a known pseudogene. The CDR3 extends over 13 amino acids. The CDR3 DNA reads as TGTGCCAGCAGCAAAAATCCGGGGTCAGGGGGCTCGTTC. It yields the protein CASSKNPGSGGSF.

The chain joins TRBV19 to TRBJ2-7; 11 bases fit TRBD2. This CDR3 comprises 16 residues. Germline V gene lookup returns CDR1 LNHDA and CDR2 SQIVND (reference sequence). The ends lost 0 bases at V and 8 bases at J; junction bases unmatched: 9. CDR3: CASSIDGSLAGVKQYF. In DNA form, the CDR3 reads TGTGCCAGTAGTATAGACGGATCACTAGCGGGAGTAAAGCAGTACTTC.

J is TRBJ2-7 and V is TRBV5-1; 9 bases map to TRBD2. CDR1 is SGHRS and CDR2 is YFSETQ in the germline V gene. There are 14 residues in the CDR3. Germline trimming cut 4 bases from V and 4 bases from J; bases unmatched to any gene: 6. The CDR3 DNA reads TGCGCCAGCAGCCGACTAGCGGAGAGATACGAGCAGTACTTC. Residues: CASSRLAERYEQYF.

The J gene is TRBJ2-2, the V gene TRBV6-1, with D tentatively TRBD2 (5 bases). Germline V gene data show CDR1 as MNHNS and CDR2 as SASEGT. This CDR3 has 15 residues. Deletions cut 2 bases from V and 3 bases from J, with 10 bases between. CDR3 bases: TGTGCCAGCAGTGAAAGAGGGAGCGACACCGGGGAGCTGTTTTTT. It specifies CASSERGSDTGELFF.

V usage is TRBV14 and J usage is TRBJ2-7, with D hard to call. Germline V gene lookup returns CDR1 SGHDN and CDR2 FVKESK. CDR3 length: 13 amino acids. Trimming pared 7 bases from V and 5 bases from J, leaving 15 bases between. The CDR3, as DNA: TGTGCCAGCAACCCACTGGGCTACGACGAGCAGTACTTC. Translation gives CASNPLGYDEQYF.

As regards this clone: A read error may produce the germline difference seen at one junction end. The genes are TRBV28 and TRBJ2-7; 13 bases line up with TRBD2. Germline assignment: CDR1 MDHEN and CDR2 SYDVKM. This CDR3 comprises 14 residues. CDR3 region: CASSSALGLAGTTF. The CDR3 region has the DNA TGTGCCAGCAGTTCAGCCCTGGGACTAGCGGGAACAACATTC.

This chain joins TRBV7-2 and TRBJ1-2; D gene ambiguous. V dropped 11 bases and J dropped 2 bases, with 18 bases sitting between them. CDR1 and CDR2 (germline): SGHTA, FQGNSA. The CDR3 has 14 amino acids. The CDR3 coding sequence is TGTGCCGAGGAGGATCAGGAACGAAACTATGGCTACACCTTC. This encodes CAEEDQERNYGYTF.

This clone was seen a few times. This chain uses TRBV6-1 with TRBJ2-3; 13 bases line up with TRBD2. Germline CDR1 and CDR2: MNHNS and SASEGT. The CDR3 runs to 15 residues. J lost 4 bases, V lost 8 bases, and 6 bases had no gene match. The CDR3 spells CASAGTSGTSDTQYF. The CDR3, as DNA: TGTGCCAGCGCCGGGACTAGCGGGACCTCAGATACGCAGTATTTT.

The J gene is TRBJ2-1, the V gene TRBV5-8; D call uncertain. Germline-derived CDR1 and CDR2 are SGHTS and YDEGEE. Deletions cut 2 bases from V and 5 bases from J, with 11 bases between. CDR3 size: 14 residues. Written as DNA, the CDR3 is TGTGCCAGCAGCTTTGAGCGCCTAGACAATGAGCAGTTCTTC. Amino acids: CASSFERLDNEQFF.

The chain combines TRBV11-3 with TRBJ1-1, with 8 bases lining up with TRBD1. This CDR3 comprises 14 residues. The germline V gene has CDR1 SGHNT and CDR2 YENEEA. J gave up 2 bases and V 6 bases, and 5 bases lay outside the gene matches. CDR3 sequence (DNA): TGTGCCAGCAGTCCGGGACAGGCTAACACTGAAGCTTTCTTT. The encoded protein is CASSPGQANTEAFF.

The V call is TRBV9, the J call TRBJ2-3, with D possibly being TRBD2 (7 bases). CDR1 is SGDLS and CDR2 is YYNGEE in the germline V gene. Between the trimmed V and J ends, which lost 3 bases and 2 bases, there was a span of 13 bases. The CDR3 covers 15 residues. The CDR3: CASSGGGGPTDTQYF. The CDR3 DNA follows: TGTGCCAGCAGCGGGGGGGGCGGACCCACAGATACGCAGTATTTT.

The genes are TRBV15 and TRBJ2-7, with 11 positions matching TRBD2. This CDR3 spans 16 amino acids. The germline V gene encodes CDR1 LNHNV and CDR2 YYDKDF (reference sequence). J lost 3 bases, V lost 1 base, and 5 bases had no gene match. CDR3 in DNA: TGTGCCACCAGCAGAGGCCTAGCGGGAGGCGGCTACGAGCAGTACTTC. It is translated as CATSRGLAGGGYEQYF.